This TCR beta chain emerged from a study of graft-versus-host responses after intestinal transplantation. Notes on the study in general: Declining HvG levels early post-transplant were linked to peak circulating GvH clone levels.

About this clone: As yet, its antigen is unknown.

V lost 3 bases to trimming and J lost 0 bases; unmatched junction nucleotides: 7. Germline lookup yields CDR1 SGDLS and CDR2 YYNGEE. The CDR3 spans 17 residues. TCRdb keeps only in-frame clones here, not all; method: immunoSEQ multiplex PCR. Among about 20,000 clones listed, about 89% were seen once. The starting material was PBMCs, obtained around 230 days after intestinal transplant. This receptor was identified in a human patient who received an intestinal transplant, so some T cells may come from the graft donor. The chain recombines TRBV9 with TRBJ2-1; 9 positions match TRBD2. The CDR3 DNA reads TGTGCCAGCAGCGCCGGGACTAGCCATCCCTCCTACAATGAGCAGTTCTTC. The encoded protein is CASSAGTSHPSYNEQFF.